Described below is a single TCR beta chain sequence and its context. The CDR3 runs to 16 residues. V lost 2 bases to trimming and J lost 7 bases; unmatched junction nucleotides: 7. Germline V gene data show CDR1 as MNHEY and CDR2 as SVGAGI. This sample was included in a study of T cell responses to AZD1222 COVID-19 vaccine. The protocol was immunoSEQ multiplex PCR, while the TCRdb copy is restricted to in-frame clones and leaves out a portion. The repertoire holds 150,000 or so clones, with approximately 90% as singletons. The V and J genes are TRBV6-5 and TRBJ1-6, with 8 bases that match TRBD1. Sequencing was performed on peripheral blood, taken on day 0 of AZD1222 vaccination. The origin of this receptor is an adult in good health. The DNA of the CDR3 is TGTGCCAGCAGTTACGGACAGGGCTATTCGAATTCACCCCTCCACTTT. Its protein is CASSYGQGYSNSPLHF.